The 5 T cell receptor beta chains listed next were all sequenced from one sample in a study of beta chain features in type 1 diabetes. Study observations and caveats: Moderately but significantly shorter TCRB CDR3s were found in Type 1 diabetes patients in all four CD4+ subsets.

Their cognate antigens are unknown. Sequenced material consisted of expressed TCRB transcripts (all of the isolated RNA was reverse transcribed). Produced via immunoSEQ multiplex PCR; TCRdb's table is partial and in-frame only. The table records 95,000 to 150,000 clones, approximately 16% of them present only once. The specimen was central memory CD4+ T cells from blood. These receptors were collected from a man under 40 with type 1 diabetes.

A few counts support this clone. The chain has TRBV11-2 and TRBJ2-5, with 10 positions matching TRBD2. The CDR3 extends over 15 amino acids. Germline V gene lookup returns CDR1 SGHAT and CDR2 FQNNGV. With V trimmed by 5 bases and J by 2 bases, 5 bases remained unmatched. The DNA for the CDR3 is TGTGCCAGCAGCGCCCCTAGCGGGGGACAAGAGACCCAGTACTTC. Its protein is CASSAPSGGQETQYF.

This clone was detected a few times. The genes are TRBV30 and TRBJ2-1, with no clear D. The CDR3 has 11 residues. Germline V gene sequence: CDR1 GTSNPN, CDR2 SVGIG (reference sequence). Trimming pared 5 bases from V and 7 bases from J, leaving 9 bases between. This chain's CDR3 is CAWAAVNEQFF. The CDR3 nucleotides read TGTGCCTGGGCCGCCGTAAATGAGCAGTTCTTC.

This chain connects TRBV29-1 to TRBJ1-6, with TRBD1 as a possible D gene (5 bases). CDR1 is SQVTM, CDR2 ANQGSEA, per germline. This CDR3 has 14 residues. Trimming cost V 7 bases and J 6 bases, with 16 bases left between them. The DNA for the CDR3 is TGCAGCGGTGGGACCGGGCAGGGTAATTCACCCCTCCACTTT. Translated: CSGGTGQGNSPLHF.

The chain couples TRBV5-1 to TRBJ2-2; D may be TRBD2 (6 bases). V was pared by 0 bases and J by 6 bases, with 9 bases between. CDR3 length equals 14 residues. Germline CDR1 SGHRS, CDR2 YFSETQ. CDR3 amino acids: CASSLAGGAGELFF. Here the CDR3 DNA reads TGCGCCAGCAGCTTGGCCGGAGGGGCCGGGGAGCTGTTTTTT.

CDR3 loop: CASNSGGAEETQYF. The DNA of the CDR3 is TGTGCCAGCAATAGCGGGGGGGCCGAGGAGACCCAGTACTTC. The J gene is TRBJ2-5, the V gene TRBV27, with 11 nucleotides matching TRBD2. J gave up 5 bases and V 7 bases, and 6 bases lay outside the gene matches. CDR3 length: 14 residues. CDR1 and CDR2 (germline): MNHEY, SMNVEV (reference sequence).